Following are 5 T cell receptor beta chains from one sample sequenced in a study of OX40 agonist ivuxolimab in advanced cancers. Using immunoSEQ multiplex PCR, the repertoire was profiled, and TCRdb retains in-frame clones only, with some absent. The data hold under 85,000 clones, with roughly 92% observed a single time. The material sequenced was CD4+ or CD8+ T cells sorted from blood, taken in a trial of the OX40 agonist ivuxolimab. The source of these receptors is an adult with an advanced solid tumor such as melanoma, head and neck, liver or kidney cancer.

This clone appeared a few times. The V call is TRBV2, the J call TRBJ1-1, with D unresolved. Germline V gene lookup returns CDR1 SNHLY and CDR2 FYNNEI. V was trimmed by 7 bases and J by 1 base, leaving 7 bases between them. This CDR3 is built from 12 residues. The CDR3 sequence: CASTAGNTEAFF. CDR3 nucleotide sequence: TGTGCCAGCACGGCGGGGAACACTGAAGCTTTCTTT.

The rearrangement joins TRBV11-2 to TRBJ2-7; TRBD1 is a possible D gene (5 bases). Germline V gene lookup returns CDR1 SGHAT and CDR2 FQNNGV. The CDR3 contains 12 residues. Trimming left V 5 bases short and J 2 bases short, with 7 bases between. The CDR3, as DNA: TGTGCCAGCAGCCTACAGGCCTACGAGCAGTACTTC. Translating gives CASSLQAYEQYF.

The chain carries TRBV2 and TRBJ1-5; 7 bases align to TRBD1. V was clipped by 6 bases and J by 6 bases; unmatched bases: 11. The germline CDR1 and CDR2 sequences are SNHLY and FYNNEI. The CDR3 runs to 15 residues. For the CDR3, the DNA is TGTGCCAGCAGGGGCCGAGACAGGGATCGTCAGCCCCAGCATTTT. Amino acid sequence: CASRGRDRDRQPQHF.

In DNA form, the CDR3 reads TGTGCCAGCAGCGCGACAGGGGATGAGAATCAGCCCCAGCATTTT. It translates to CASSATGDENQPQHF. V and J are TRBV9 and TRBJ1-5; 8 nucleotides match TRBD1. Germline lookup yields CDR1 SGDLS and CDR2 YYNGEE. CDR3 length: 15 amino acids. The V gene end was trimmed by 3 bases and the J gene end by 4 bases; junction bases not matched to a gene: 6.

The chain is built from TRBV5-1 and TRBJ1-1; 9 bases fit TRBD1. The CDR3 has 15 residues. The V gene end was trimmed by 0 bases and the J gene end by 4 bases; junction bases not matched to a gene: 4. The germline V gene encodes CDR1 SGHRS and CDR2 YFSETQ. The CDR3 region has the DNA TGCGCCAGCAGCTTGGTAGGACAGGGGTTCACTGAAGCTTTCTTT. Its translation is CASSLVGQGFTEAFF.